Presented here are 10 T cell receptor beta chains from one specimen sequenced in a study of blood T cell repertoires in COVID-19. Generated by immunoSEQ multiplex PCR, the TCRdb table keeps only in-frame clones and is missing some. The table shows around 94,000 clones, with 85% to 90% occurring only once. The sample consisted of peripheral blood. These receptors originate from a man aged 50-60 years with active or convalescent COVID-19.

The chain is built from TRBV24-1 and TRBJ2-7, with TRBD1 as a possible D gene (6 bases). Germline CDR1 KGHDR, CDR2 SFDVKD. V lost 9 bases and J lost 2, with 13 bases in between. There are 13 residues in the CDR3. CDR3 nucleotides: TGTGCCACCCACAGGGTAGGACCCTACGAGCAGTACTTC. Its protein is CATHRVGPYEQYF.

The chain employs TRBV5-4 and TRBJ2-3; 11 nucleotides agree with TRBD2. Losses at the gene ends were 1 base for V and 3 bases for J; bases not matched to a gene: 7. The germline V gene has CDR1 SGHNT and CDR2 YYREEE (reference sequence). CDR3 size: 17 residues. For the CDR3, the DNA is TGTGCCAGCAGCTTGAGACTAGCGGGGTGGAGGACAGATACGCAGTATTTT. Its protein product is CASSLRLAGWRTDTQYF.

In nucleotides, the CDR3 is TGTGCCAGCAGCTCGGACAAAGGGGCAGATACGCAGTATTTT. Amino acid sequence: CASSSDKGADTQYF. The rearrangement joins TRBV27 to TRBJ2-3; maybe TRBD1 (5 bases). This CDR3 comprises 14 residues. Germline V gene lookup returns CDR1 MNHEY and CDR2 SMNVEV (reference sequence). V shed 6 bases and J shed 4 bases, with 14 bases lying between them.

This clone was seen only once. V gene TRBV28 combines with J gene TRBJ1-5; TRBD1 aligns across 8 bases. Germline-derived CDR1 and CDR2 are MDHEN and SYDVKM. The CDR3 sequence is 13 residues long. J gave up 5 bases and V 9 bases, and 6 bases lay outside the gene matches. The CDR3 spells CASHQGAYQPQHF. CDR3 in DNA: TGTGCCAGTCATCAGGGGGCCTATCAGCCCCAGCATTTT.

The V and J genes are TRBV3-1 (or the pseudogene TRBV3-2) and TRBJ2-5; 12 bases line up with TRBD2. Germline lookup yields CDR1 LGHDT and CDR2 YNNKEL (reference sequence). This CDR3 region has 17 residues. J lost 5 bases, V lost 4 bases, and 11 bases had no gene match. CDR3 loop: CASSPSSGGALGETQYF. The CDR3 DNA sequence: TGTGCCAGCAGCCCGTCTAGCGGGGGGGCCTTGGGGGAGACCCAGTACTTC.

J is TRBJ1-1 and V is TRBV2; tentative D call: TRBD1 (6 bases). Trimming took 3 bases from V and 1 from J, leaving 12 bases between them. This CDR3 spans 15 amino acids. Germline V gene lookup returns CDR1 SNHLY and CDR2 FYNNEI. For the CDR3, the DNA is TGTGCCAGCAGTGAGATGGGCAGGGGGAACACTGAAGCTTTCTTT. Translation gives CASSEMGRGNTEAFF.

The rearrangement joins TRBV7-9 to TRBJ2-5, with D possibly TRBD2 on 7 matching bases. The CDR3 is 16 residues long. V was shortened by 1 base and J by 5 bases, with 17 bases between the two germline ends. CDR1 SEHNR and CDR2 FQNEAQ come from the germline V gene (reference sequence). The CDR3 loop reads CASSLVRGASSETQYF. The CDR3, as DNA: TGTGCCAGCAGCTTAGTTCGGGGGGCTTCTTCTGAGACCCAGTACTTC.

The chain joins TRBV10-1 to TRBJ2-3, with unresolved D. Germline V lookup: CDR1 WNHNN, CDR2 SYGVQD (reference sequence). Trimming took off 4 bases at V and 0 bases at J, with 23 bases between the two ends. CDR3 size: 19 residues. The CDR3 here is CASSATASRFAISTDTQYF. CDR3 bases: TGCGCCAGCAGTGCGACCGCTTCCAGGTTCGCAATTAGCACAGATACGCAGTATTTT.

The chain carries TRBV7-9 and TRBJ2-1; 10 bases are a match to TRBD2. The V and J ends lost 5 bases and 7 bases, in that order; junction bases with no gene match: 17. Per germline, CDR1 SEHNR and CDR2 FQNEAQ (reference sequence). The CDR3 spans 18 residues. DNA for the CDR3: TGTGCCAGCAGCGCCGGGGAACCGGGACTAGCGTCCCGGAATGAGCAGTTCTTC. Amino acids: CASSAGEPGLASRNEQFF.

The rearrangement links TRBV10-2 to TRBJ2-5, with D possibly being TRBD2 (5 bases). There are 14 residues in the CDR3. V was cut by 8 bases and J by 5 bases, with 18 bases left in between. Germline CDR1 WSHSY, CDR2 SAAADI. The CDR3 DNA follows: TGCGCCAGCCGACTAACAGCAAAGAGGGAGACCCAGTACTTC. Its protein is CASRLTAKRETQYF.